This is a list of T cell receptor beta chains from one sample in a study of T cell repertoires in cytomegalovirus infection. Their target antigens are unknown. From the reads, TCRdb called clonotypes with MiXCR, one entry per CDR3 protein. This sample has about 360,000 distinct CDR3 sequences; roughly 36% occur once, and the top ten carry about 13%. Sequences were derived from cultured PBMCs, sampled from culture after CMV antigen stimulation. These receptors came from a human donor in good health (CMV status not recorded). Some clones in this sample may be carry-over from other donors' samples. The CDR3 runs from the conserved cysteine through the conserved F or W. D genes are given only for firm matches. A row's size may be missing; if present it is once, few, many or a size class.

>TRBV6-2/TRBV6-3|NA|NA|TRBJ2-7
TGTGCCAGCGGAGAGCATACTGGTACCTACGAGCAGTACTTC
CASGEHTGTYEQYF
>TRBV27|NA|once|TRBJ2-3
TGTGCCAGCAGTTTTGTAGAGGACCCAGATACGCAGTATTTT
CASSFVEDPDTQYF
>TRBV7-2|NA|NA|TRBJ1-1
TGTGTCAGCAGCCACCGGGGGGGGGCAGGCACTGAAGCTTTCTTT
CVSSHRGGAGTEAFF
>TRBV12-3/TRBV12-4|NA|once|TRBJ1-1
TGTGCCAGCAGCCTGACGGGACGCCCCCTAAACCGGCCCCCCTCGGTGATTAAGAACACTGAAGCTTTCTTT
CASSLTGRPLNRPPSVIKNTEAFF
>TRBV6-2/TRBV6-3|NA|NA|TRBJ1-1
TGTGCCAGCAGGACTAGGGCAGCTGAAGCTTTCTTT
CASRTRAAEAFF
>TRBV5-6|NA|NA|TRBJ1-6
TGTGCCAGCAGCTTGTCACAGGGCCTAAATTCACCCCTCCACTTT
CASSLSQGLNSPLHF
>TRBV28|TRBD1|once|TRBJ2-5
TGTGCCAGCAGTTTACGGGACAGGGACCAAGAGACCCAGTACTTC
CASSLRDRDQETQYF
>TRBV19|TRBD2|few|TRBJ2-1
TGTGCCAGTAGTATCGGACTAGCGGGAGGGAACAATGAGCAGTTCTTC
CASSIGLAGGNNEQFF
>TRBV7-2|TRBD2|NA|TRBJ2-1
TGTGCCAGCAGCTCCGGGACTAGCGGGACCGGGGAGCAGTTCTTC
CASSSGTSGTGEQFF
>TRBV7-7|TRBD1|NA|TRBJ2-1
TGTGCCAGCAGCTCGGACAGGGACTCGAGTGAGCAGTTCTTC
CASSSDRDSSEQFF
>TRBV11-2|TRBD1|NA|TRBJ2-7
TGTGCCAGCAGCTTAGACGTGGGGGGACAGGGGGCCGAGCAGTACTTC
CASSLDVGGQGAEQYF
>TRBV7-2|NA|NA|TRBJ2-5
TGTGCCAGCAGGGCGGGACGGTACCAGTACTTC
CASRAGRYQYF
>TRBV28|NA|few|TRBJ1-1
TGTGCCAGCAGTTACGGACCGCCGGGCCTGGTCATAACTGAAGCTTTCTTT
CASSYGPPGLVITEAFF
>TRBV29-1|TRBD1|few|TRBJ1-2
TGCAGCGTGGCCCCTACAGGGGGCTATGGCTACACCTTC
CSVAPTGGYGYTF
>TRBV24-1|NA|NA|TRBJ2-1
TGTGCCACCAGTGATTTGACGGCGGGGATCAGAGAAGGGAATGAGCAGTTCTTC
CATSDLTAGIREGNEQFF
>TRBV7-2|NA|many|TRBJ2-7
TGTGCCAGCAGCTTAGTGGGGGGAGGCCCTAGCGAGCAGTACTTC
CASSLVGGGPSEQYF
>TRBV7-2|NA|many|TRBJ2-6
TGTGCCAGCAGCCACTCACAGGGTCCCCATTCCCCCACTGGGGCCAACGTCCTGACTTTC
CASSHSQGPHSPTGANVLTF
>TRBV7-2|NA|NA|TRBJ1-2
TGTGCCAGCAGCTCGGGAGGGCTTGACTATGGCTACACCTTC
CASSSGGLDYGYTF
>TRBV7-2|NA|many|TRBJ1-2
TGTGCCAGCAGCCGGCGGGGGGACTATGGCTACACCTTC
CASSRRGDYGYTF
>TRBV7-2|NA|few|TRBJ2-5
TGTGCCAGCAGCTTAGACGGCATCCAAGAGACCCAGTACTTC
CASSLDGIQETQYF
>TRBV6-1|TRBD2|NA|TRBJ2-2
TGTGCCAGCAGTCACGGACTAGCGCAGAACACCGGGGAGCTGTTTTTT
CASSHGLAQNTGELFF
>TRBV7-2|NA|NA|TRBJ2-2
TGTGCCAGCAGTTTAACGGCAGGAGCCACCGGGGAGCTGGTTTTT
CASSLTAGATGELVF
>TRBV19|NA|many|TRBJ2-1
TGTGCCAGTAGTATACTAGCGACCAAGAGAGAGAATGAGCAGTTCTTC
CASSILATKRENEQFF
>TRBV6-6|TRBD2|NA|TRBJ2-3
TGTGCCAGCAGTTATGGGACTAGGAGCACAGATACGCAGTATTTT
CASSYGTRSTDTQYF
>TRBV7-2|NA|NA|TRBJ2-1
TGTGCCAGCAGCTTAGTGCTGGCGGGTGACCAGTTCTTC
CASSLVLAGDQFF
>TRBV28|NA|NA|TRBJ2-2
TGTGCCAGCACCCGGACTAAAACCGGGGAGCTGTTTTTT
CASTRTKTGELFF
>TRBV12-3/TRBV12-4|TRBD2|NA|TRBJ2-2
TGTGCCAGCAGCCCCCCCTCGGGGTGGGAGGGCACCGGGGAGCTGTTTTTT
CASSPPSGWEGTGELFF
>TRBV29-1|TRBD2|few|TRBJ2-5
TGCAGCGCTGGGACTAGCCGCCAAGAGACCCAGTACTTC
CSAGTSRQETQYF
>TRBV11-2|TRBD2|few|TRBJ2-7
TGTGCCAGCAGCCCCATCCCTAGCGGGACTACCTACGAGCAGTACTTC
CASSPIPSGTTYEQYF
>TRBV28|NA|few|TRBJ1-5
TGTGCCAGCAGTTTATCCGGCAGGTGGAGCAATCAGCCCCAGCATTTT
CASSLSGRWSNQPQHF
>TRBV7-2|TRBD1|few|TRBJ1-3
TGTGCCAGCAGCCGCGCGGGACAGGGGGCTTCAGGAAACACCATATATTTT
CASSRAGQGASGNTIYF
>TRBV12-3/TRBV12-4|NA|NA|TRBJ2-5
TGTGCCAGCAGTTCCCCTCCACGAGAGACCCAGTACTTC
CASSSPPRETQYF
>TRBV6-6|NA|few|TRBJ1-2
TGTGCCAGCAGACCCCAGACGGGTTTATATGGCTACACCTTC
CASRPQTGLYGYTF
>TRBV7-6|NA|few|TRBJ2-3
TGTGCCAGCAGCCTGGAGTACCGAGATACGCAGTATTTT
CASSLEYRDTQYF
>TRBV4-3|NA|NA|TRBJ2-7
TGCGCCAGCAGCCAAGACGCGGTCTTAGTCTACGAGCAGTACTTC
CASSQDAVLVYEQYF
>TRBV19|NA|NA|TRBJ2-2
TGTGCCAGTAGTATAGGATTGCGAAGGACAGTCGCCGGGGAGCTGTTTTTT
CASSIGLRRTVAGELFF
>TRBV7-2|TRBD1|few|TRBJ1-6
TGTGCCAGCAGCCTAGGACAGGGAACGGGTTCACCCCTCCACTTT
CASSLGQGTGSPLHF
>TRBV20-1|NA|NA|TRBJ2-7
TGCAGTGCTAGGGGGAAGCGGGCCTCAACGTTCTACGAGCAGTACTTC
CSARGKRASTFYEQYF
>TRBV19|NA|NA|TRBJ1-2
TGTGCCAGTACCTCGATGTATGTAGGGGGAGATGGCTACACCTTC
CASTSMYVGGDGYTF
>TRBV12-3/TRBV12-4|NA|few|TRBJ2-3
TGTGCCAGCACCCCCCCCAGCACAGATACGCAGTATTTT
CASTPPSTDTQYF
>TRBV7-9|NA|NA|TRBJ2-5
TGTGCCAGCAGCGACATTTTTACGGGACACCCCCGGGAGACCCAGTACTTC
CASSDIFTGHPRETQYF
>TRBV28|NA|NA|TRBJ2-3
TGTGCCAGCACCCCCGGGTCGAGGATAGATACGCAGTATTTT
CASTPGSRIDTQYF
>TRBV5-1|NA|many|TRBJ1-2
TGCGCCAGCAGCGATCCCCCGGTTAACGCTTATGGCTACACCTTC
CASSDPPVNAYGYTF
>TRBV5-4|NA|few|TRBJ2-5
TGTGCCAGCAGCTTAGGAAGTGTCGGTGAGACCCAGTACTTC
CASSLGSVGETQYF
>TRBV27|TRBD2|NA|TRBJ2-5
TGTGCCAGCAGCTTCGGAGCGGGAGGGGTAGAGACCCAGTACTTC
CASSFGAGGVETQYF
>TRBV6-2/TRBV6-3|TRBD1|once|TRBJ1-5
TGTGCCAGCAGTTACTCGAACAGGAGACAGGGATTCCAGCCCCAGCATTTT
CASSYSNRRQGFQPQHF
>TRBV6-5|NA|few|TRBJ1-2
TGTGCCAGCAAATACACCAGGGTAAATGGCTACACCTTC
CASKYTRVNGYTF